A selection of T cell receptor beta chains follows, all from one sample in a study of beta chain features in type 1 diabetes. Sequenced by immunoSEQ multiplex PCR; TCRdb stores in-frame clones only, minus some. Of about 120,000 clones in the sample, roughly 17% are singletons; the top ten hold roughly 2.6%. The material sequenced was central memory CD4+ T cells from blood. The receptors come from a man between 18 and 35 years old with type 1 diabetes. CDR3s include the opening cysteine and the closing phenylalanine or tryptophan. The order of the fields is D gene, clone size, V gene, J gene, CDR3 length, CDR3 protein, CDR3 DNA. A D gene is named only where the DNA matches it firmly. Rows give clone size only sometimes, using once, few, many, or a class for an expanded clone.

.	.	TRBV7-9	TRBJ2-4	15	CASSSPLGPSDIQYF	TGTGCCAGCAGCTCCCCCCTTGGACCCTCGGACATTCAGTACTTC
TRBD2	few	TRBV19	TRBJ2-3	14	CASNEAGGGDTQYF	TGTGCCAGTAATGAAGCGGGAGGAGGAGATACGCAGTATTTT
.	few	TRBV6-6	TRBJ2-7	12	CASSSQAYEQYF	TGTGCCAGCAGCTCCCAAGCCTACGAGCAGTACTTC
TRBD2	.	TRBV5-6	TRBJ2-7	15	CASTLGLAGISEQYF	TGTGCCAGCACCCTCGGACTAGCGGGAATAAGCGAGCAGTACTTC
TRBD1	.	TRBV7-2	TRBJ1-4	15	CASSSGQPGAEKLFF	TGTGCCAGCAGCTCGGGACAGCCAGGAGCTGAAAAACTGTTTTTT
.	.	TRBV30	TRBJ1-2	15	CACINLRDRHYGYTF	TGTGCCTGTATAAACCTCCGGGACCGACACTATGGCTACACCTTC
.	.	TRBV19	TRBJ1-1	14	CASSTGRMNTEAFF	TGTGCCAGTAGTACAGGGAGGATGAACACTGAAGCTTTCTTT
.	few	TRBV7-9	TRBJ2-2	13	CASSLETTGELFF	TGTGCCAGCAGCTTAGAAACGACCGGGGAGCTGTTTTTT
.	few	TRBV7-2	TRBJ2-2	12	CASSLNTGELFF	TGTGCCAGCAGCTTAAACACCGGGGAGCTGTTTTTT
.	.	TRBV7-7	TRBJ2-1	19	CASSPFPRGARSSYNEQFF	TGTGCTAGCAGCCCCTTCCCCCGGGGGGCCCGTTCCTCCTACAATGAGCAGTTCTTC
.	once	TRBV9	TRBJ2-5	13	CASSPEPRETQYF	TGTGCCAGCAGCCCGGAGCCGCGGGAGACCCAGTACTTC
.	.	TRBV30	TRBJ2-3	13	CAWSRSSTDTQYF	TGTGCCTGGAGTCGATCTAGCACAGATACGCAGTATTTT
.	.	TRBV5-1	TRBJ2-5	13	CASSSGEQETQYF	TGCGCCAGCAGCTCAGGGGAACAAGAGACCCAGTACTTC
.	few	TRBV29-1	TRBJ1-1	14	CSVSEGPMNTEAFF	TGCAGCGTTTCTGAGGGCCCAATGAACACTGAAGCTTTCTTT
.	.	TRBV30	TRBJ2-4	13	CALEGIAKNIQYF	TGTGCCTTGGAGGGGATAGCCAAAAACATTCAGTACTTC
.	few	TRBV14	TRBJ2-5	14	CASSQWRSQETQYF	TGTGCCAGCAGCCAATGGCGGAGTCAAGAGACCCAGTACTTC
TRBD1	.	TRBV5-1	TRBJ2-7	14	CASAGQGVSYEQYF	TGCGCCAGCGCGGGACAGGGGGTATCCTACGAGCAGTACTTC
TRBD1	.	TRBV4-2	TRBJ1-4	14	CASSTGQGGEKLFF	TGTGCCAGCAGCACGGGACAGGGGGGTGAAAAACTGTTTTTT
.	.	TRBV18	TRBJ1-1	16	CASSAVPGLLNTEAFF	TGTGCCAGCTCAGCTGTGCCGGGGCTATTGAACACTGAAGCTTTCTTT
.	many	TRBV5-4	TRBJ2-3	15	CASRRGAGRPDTQYF	TGTGCCAGCAGGAGGGGGGCCGGGAGGCCAGATACGCAGTATTTT
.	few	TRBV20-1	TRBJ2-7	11	CSATGKNEQYF	TGCAGTGCTACGGGGAAGAACGAGCAGTACTTC
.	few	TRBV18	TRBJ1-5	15	CASSPGEMRGQPQHF	TGTGCCAGCTCACCGGGCGAGATGAGGGGGCAGCCCCAGCATTTT
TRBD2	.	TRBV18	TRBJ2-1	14	CASSPTSENNEQFF	TGTGCCAGCTCACCGACTAGCGAAAACAATGAGCAGTTCTTC
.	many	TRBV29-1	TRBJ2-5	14	CSVIAAQRQETQYF	TGCAGCGTGATCGCGGCACAGCGCCAAGAGACCCAGTACTTC
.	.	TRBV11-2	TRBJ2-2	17	CASSPRGAGANTGELFF	TGTGCCAGCAGCCCACGTGGGGCGGGGGCTAACACCGGGGAGCTGTTTTTT
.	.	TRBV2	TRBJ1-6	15	CASSVSSSYNSPLHF	TGTGCCAGCAGTGTTTCGAGCTCCTATAATTCACCCCTCCACTTT
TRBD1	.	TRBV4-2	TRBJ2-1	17	CASSLQGVGAAYNEQFF	TGTGCCAGCAGCCTCCAGGGGGTGGGAGCGGCCTACAATGAGCAGTTCTTC
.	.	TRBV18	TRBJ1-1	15	CASSSRPGAPEGAFF	TGTGCCAGCTCATCCAGACCAGGGGCGCCGGAGGGGGCTTTCTTT
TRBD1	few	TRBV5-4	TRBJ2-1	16	CASSLAGTGTYNEQFF	TGTGCCAGCAGCTTGGCCGGGACAGGGACTTACAATGAGCAGTTCTTC
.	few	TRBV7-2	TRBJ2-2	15	CASSSPLQGTGELFF	TGTGCCAGCAGCTCGCCTTTACAGGGCACCGGGGAGCTGTTTTTT
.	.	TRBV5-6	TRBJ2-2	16	CASSFLQGGNTGELFF	TGTGCCAGCAGCTTTCTGCAGGGAGGGAACACCGGGGAGCTGTTTTTT
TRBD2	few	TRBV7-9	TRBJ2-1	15	CASSPISGGDNEQFF	TGTGCCAGCAGCCCTATATCGGGGGGAGACAATGAGCAGTTCTTC